The rows below give T cell receptor beta chains drawn from one sample of a study of OX40 agonist ivuxolimab in advanced cancers. This table comes from immunoSEQ multiplex PCR, and its TCRdb copy is limited to in-frame clones, with some not included. The sample shows approximately 82,000 clones, approximately 85% of them seen only once. Sequencing was performed on CD4+ or CD8+ T cells sorted from blood, taken in a trial of the OX40 agonist ivuxolimab. These receptors came from an adult with an advanced solid tumor such as melanoma, head and neck, liver or kidney cancer. CDR3s include the opening cysteine and the closing phenylalanine or tryptophan.

J gene | V gene | CDR3 protein
TRBJ2-3 | TRBV5-1 | CASSPHRGPSTDTQYF
TRBJ2-3 | TRBV29-1 | CSVEEGTGLNTQYF
TRBJ1-3 | TRBV9 | CASSVEGGSGNTIYF
TRBJ2-1 | TRBV19 | CATYSRGGASEQFF
TRBJ2-5 | TRBV5-4 | CASSLQVQETQYF
TRBJ1-1 | TRBV5-1 | CASSLGANTEAFF
TRBJ1-1 | TRBV30 | CAWSVALGVNTEAFF
TRBJ2-1 | TRBV12-5 | CASGLASGPSLDEQFF
TRBJ2-3 | TRBV9 | CASSRSGGANTDTQYF
TRBJ1-1 | TRBV6-1 | CASSGALGQNTEAFF
TRBJ2-5 | TRBV15 | CATSRDRQYQETQYF
TRBJ1-2 | TRBV9 | CASSVDLTAYGYTF
TRBJ1-5 | TRBV4-3 | CASSHGQGGNQPQHF
TRBJ2-7 | TRBV5-1 | CASSSSGTSGGYEQYF
TRBJ1-2 | TRBV7-9 | CASSWNGRVRLDGYTF
TRBJ1-6 | TRBV2 | CASMPDLNSPLHF
TRBJ2-1 | TRBV7-2 | CASSLAVRGAGYNEQFF
TRBJ2-7 | TRBV7-7 | CASSAQQGYEQYF
TRBJ2-1 | TRBV5-1 | CASSLSPSAGNEQFF
TRBJ1-2 | TRBV5-1 | CASSLTGQAGVYYTF
TRBJ2-7 | TRBV28 | CASRLGQGSYEQYF
TRBJ2-7 | TRBV7-2 | CASSFSPDLPYEQYF
TRBJ1-6 | TRBV2 | CASTPGPQLNSPLHF
TRBJ2-1 | TRBV28 | CASSFEDRGWDEQFF
TRBJ1-3 | TRBV14 | CASSLTGFFSGNTIYF
TRBJ2-4 | TRBV2 | CASGPLAKNIQYF
TRBJ2-2 | TRBV19 | CATLAYGHSNTGELFF
TRBJ1-1 | TRBV7-2 | CASSYENTEAFF
TRBJ2-1 | TRBV6-1 | CAAKRDRDAYNEQFF
TRBJ2-6 | TRBV19 | CASNHDLEGSGANVLTF
TRBJ1-2 | TRBV28 | CASSISRDRGLYGYTF
TRBJ1-3 | TRBV6-5 | CASSYSMAYSGNTIYF
TRBJ1-4 | TRBV19 | CASSIVPGASEKLFF
TRBJ1-2 | TRBV5-1 | CASRPGPPQQGYYGYTF
TRBJ2-5 | TRBV11-2 | CASSLDGGDQETQYF
TRBJ1-2 | TRBV28 | CASSPGTDQNYGYTF
TRBJ1-5 | TRBV15 | CATSRDLGTTANQPQHF
TRBJ1-2 | TRBV7-9 | CASSLDGAGYTF
TRBJ1-1 | TRBV5-5 | CASSFTGRTEAFF
TRBJ2-2 | TRBV25-1 | CASAGNGELFF